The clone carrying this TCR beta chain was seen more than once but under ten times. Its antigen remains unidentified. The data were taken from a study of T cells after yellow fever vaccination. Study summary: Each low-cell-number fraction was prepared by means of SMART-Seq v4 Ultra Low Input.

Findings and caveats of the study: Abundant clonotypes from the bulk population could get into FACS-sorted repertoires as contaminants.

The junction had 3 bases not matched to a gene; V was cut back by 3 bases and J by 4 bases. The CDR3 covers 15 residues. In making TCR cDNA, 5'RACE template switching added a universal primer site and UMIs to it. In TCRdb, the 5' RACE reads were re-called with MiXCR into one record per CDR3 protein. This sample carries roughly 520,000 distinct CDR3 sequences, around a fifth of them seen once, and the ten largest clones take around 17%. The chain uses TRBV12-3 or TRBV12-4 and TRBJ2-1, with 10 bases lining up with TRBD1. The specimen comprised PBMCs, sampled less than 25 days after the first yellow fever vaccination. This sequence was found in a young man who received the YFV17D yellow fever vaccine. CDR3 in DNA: TGTGCCAGCAGTTTTGACAGGGGGCCTTACAATGAGCAGTTCTTC. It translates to CASSFDRGPYNEQFF.